This is a list of T cell receptor beta chains from one sample in a study of siplizumab effects on memory and regulatory T cells. Sequencing used immunoSEQ multiplex PCR; TCRdb keeps in-frame clones, though not all of them. The repertoire consists of around 120,000 clones, with around 94% occurring once and the leading ten covering approximately 1.8%. Material: non-Treg CD4+ T cells sorted from blood. Receptors originate from a human donor in good health. Each CDR3 is given without its conserved first and last residue.

ASTSTGLPDTQY TRBJ2-3 TRBV25-1 12
ASSPIAATEAF TRBJ1-1 TRBV6-1 11
ACKSGGANVLT TRBJ2-6 TRBV7-2 11
ASSLREGDTQY TRBJ2-3 TRBV7-3 11
ASKGDGYGYT TRBJ1-2 TRBV19 10
ASSPGLGSYGYT TRBJ1-2 TRBV6-4 12
ASSPRGAPSSYNEQF TRBJ2-1 TRBV7-9 15
ASSDPPSKGTDTQY TRBJ2-3 TRBV25-1 14
ASSLEGFYEQY TRBJ2-7 TRBV5-1 11
ASSPLPSGAGQTQY TRBJ2-5 TRBV5-1 14
ASSQAPLAGAYNEQF TRBJ2-1 TRBV4-2 15
ASSASGTSGYNEQF TRBJ2-1 TRBV9 14
ASSLGDSPLH TRBJ1-6 TRBV6-1 10
ASSVDEEGYTDTQY TRBJ2-3 TRBV9 14
ASSETGVANEKLF TRBJ1-4 TRBV5-6 13
ASRGTGNYGYT TRBJ1-2 TRBV5-5 11
ASSLPVEAGRGYT TRBJ1-2 TRBV27 13
ASRAGTMGTGELF TRBJ2-2 TRBV7-3 13
ASSQDKQGRTDTQY TRBJ2-3 TRBV4-1 14
ASSVGQVLYNEQF TRBJ2-1 TRBV2 13
ASSYSIGRYEQY TRBJ2-7 TRBV5-1 12
ASSLDRNTGELF TRBJ2-2 TRBV11-2 12
ASTRQGGNTGELF TRBJ2-2 TRBV6-5 13
ASSRTGTYEQY TRBJ2-7 TRBV6-5 11
ASSRTGDQPQH TRBJ1-5 TRBV6-5 11
ASSVDRTGGTGELF TRBJ2-2 TRBV2 14
ASSLGQGKLF TRBJ1-4 TRBV7-2 10
ASSYSRFSQPQH TRBJ1-5 TRBV6-6 12
ASSLKGRGITEAF TRBJ1-1 TRBV7-9 13
ASSTLEGNNEQF TRBJ2-1 TRBV5-1 12
ASSPRQTGGNSPLH TRBJ1-6 TRBV5-6 14
ASTGGGAVQPQH TRBJ1-5 TRBV2 12
AWSDHTDQPQH TRBJ1-5 TRBV30 11
ASSLGGSSYGYT TRBJ1-2 TRBV5-4 12
ASRGLWNTGELF TRBJ2-2 TRBV10-1 12
ASSQRDLSSYEQY TRBJ2-7 TRBV19 13
ASSRLAGSSYEQY TRBJ2-7 TRBV19 13
ARSFGRGDQETQY TRBJ2-5 TRBV7-5 13
ASRLDVGQPQH TRBJ1-5 TRBV6-6 11
ASSGEYNEQF TRBJ2-1 TRBV25-1 10